This TCR beta chain was recovered during a study of shared clonotypes between healthy human individuals. Findings and caveats of the study: An anticipated effect of sequencing depth on clonotype sharing among donors was recognized.

TCRdb keeps only in-frame clones here, not all; method: immunoSEQ multiplex PCR. The data contain 400,000 to 500,000 clones, around three quarters of them singletons. On this clone: Its antigen is unidentified.

This CDR3 has 17 amino acids. V gave up 8 bases and J gave up 3 bases, with 23 bases separating them. Per germline, CDR1 MDHEN and CDR2 SYDVKM. Sequences were obtained from PBMCs. The chain combines TRBV28 with TRBJ2-1; D unresolved. The clonotype comes from a middle-aged woman in good health. Some clones in this sample may be carry-over from other donors' samples. CDR3 coding DNA: TGTGCCAGCCGCTCTGCCCTTAGTGTCGAGAACTACAATGAGCAGTTCTTC. Its protein product is CASRSALSVENYNEQFF.